These 23 T cell receptor beta chains were all obtained from the same sample, sequenced in a study of brain T cells in children with intractable seizures. Here immunoSEQ multiplex PCR was the method, and the copy in TCRdb shows in-frame clones only, minus some. The sample includes approximately 41,000 clones, 75% to 95% of them seen just once. Sequences were derived from peripheral blood, sampled at surgery. Receptor source: a girl under 10 years old with tuberous sclerosis and intractable seizures.

This clone is medium-sized (0.01 to 0.1%). The CDR3 loop is CAISESQAYNSPLHF. The CDR3, as DNA: TGTGCCATCAGTGAGTCGCAGGCTTATAATTCACCCCTCCACTTT. The chain combines TRBV10-3 with TRBJ1-6, with no clear D. The length of the CDR3 is 15 residues. The ends were cut back, 0 bases at V and 4 bases at J, with 7 bases in the middle. Germline V gene lookup returns CDR1 ENHRY and CDR2 SYGVKD.

The J gene is TRBJ1-2, the V gene TRBV5-1; the D gene is possibly TRBD1 (6 bases). Germline CDR1 reads SGHRS; CDR2 reads YFSETQ. Between the trimmed V and J ends, which lost 0 bases and 4 bases, there was a span of 10 bases. The CDR3 loop spans 14 amino acids. The CDR3 spells CASSLEGRGYGYTF. In DNA form, the CDR3 reads TGCGCCAGCAGCTTGGAAGGCAGGGGCTATGGCTACACCTTC.

The chain has TRBV6-2 or TRBV6-3 and TRBJ2-1; 10 bases match TRBD2. This CDR3 contains 23 residues. Germline assignment: CDR1 MNHEY and CDR2 SVGEGT. The ends lost 6 bases at V and 1 base at J; junction bases unmatched: 27. In nucleotides, the CDR3 is TGTGCCAGCAGCCCCCATTTTCGCCTAAGAGCCGGGACTAGCGTAGTTTCCTACAATGAGCAGTTCTTC. Translating gives CASSPHFRLRAGTSVVSYNEQFF.

The CDR3 DNA reads TGTGCCACCAGTGATTGGGACAGGGGGAACACCGGGGAGCTGTTTTTT. Its protein product is CATSDWDRGNTGELFF. The gene calls are TRBV24-1 and TRBJ2-2, with TRBD1 matching 10 bases. V dropped 2 bases and J dropped 1; count of bases not matched to a gene: 0. This CDR3 has 16 amino acids. Germline values: CDR1 KGHDR, CDR2 SFDVKD.

The chain is built from TRBV2 and TRBJ1-4; no definite D call. Trimming left V 7 bases short and J 5 bases short, with 17 bases between. The V gene's germline CDR1 is SNHLY and CDR2 FYNNEI. This CDR3 has 15 amino acids. This CDR3 reads CASINLGQSNEKLFF. As DNA, the CDR3 is TGTGCCAGCATCAACTTGGGCCAGTCGAATGAAAAACTGTTTTTT.

The chain couples TRBV5-1 to TRBJ2-1; 8 nucleotides agree with TRBD2. The ends lost 5 bases at V and 3 bases at J; junction bases unmatched: 4. Looked up from germline, CDR1 is SGHRS and CDR2 is YFSETQ. CDR3 length: 14 amino acids. CDR3 region: CASRSGGRYNEQFF. The DNA of the CDR3 is TGCGCCAGCAGGAGCGGGGGCCGCTACAATGAGCAGTTCTTC.

The rearrangement links TRBV24-1 to TRBJ2-7; TRBD1 matches at 9 bases. CDR1 is KGHDR, CDR2 SFDVKD, per germline. V was clipped by 2 bases and J by 1 base; unmatched bases: 2. CDR3 length: 15 amino acids. CDR3 DNA sequence: TGTGCCACCAGTGATTCGGGACAGGGATCCTACGAGCAGTACTTC. This encodes CATSDSGQGSYEQYF.

CDR3 sequence (DNA): TGTGCCAGCTCACCTTCAGGGGGCGCTTTTAACGAGCAGTACGTC. Its translation is CASSPSGGAFNEQYV. This rearrangement joins TRBV18 to TRBJ2-7, with 8 bases aligning to TRBD1. Germline CDR1 KGHSH, CDR2 LQKENI. This CDR3 comprises 15 residues. With 3 bases clipped from V and 5 bases from J, the junction kept 9 bases outside the gene matches.

This chain uses TRBV7-2 with TRBJ1-3; D is ambiguous. V was clipped by 4 bases and J by 6 bases, with 13 bases between them. There are 14 residues in the CDR3. Germline lookup yields CDR1 SGHTA and CDR2 FQGNSA. The CDR3 spells CASSSEGRANTIYF. In DNA, the CDR3 is TGTGCCAGCAGCTCAGAGGGAAGAGCAAACACCATATATTTT. The full variable domain, rest sourced from reference TRBV7-2 and TRBJ1-3, is GAGVSQSPSNKVTEKGKDVELRCDPISGHTALYWYRQSLGQGLEFLIYFQGNSAPDKSGLPSDRFSAERTGGSVSTLTIQRTQQEDSAVYLCASSSEGRANTIYFGEGSWLTVV.

J is TRBJ2-5 and V is TRBV7-6; TRBD2 matches at 8 bases. CDR3 length: 15 residues. Germline trimming cut 5 bases from V and 5 bases from J; bases unmatched to any gene: 10. The V gene's germline CDR1 is SGHVS and CDR2 FNYEAQ. CDR3 sequence reads: CASSLPRGGLETQYF. CDR3 nucleotide sequence: TGTGCCAGCAGCCTCCCCCGGGGGGGGCTGGAGACCCAGTACTTC. Based on the CDR3 plus reference TRBV7-6 and TRBJ2-5, the full variable domain is GAGVSQSPRYKVTKRGQDVALRCDPISGHVSLYWYRQALGQGPEFLTYFNYEAQQDKSGLPNDRFSAERPEGSISTLTIQRTEQRDSAMYRCASSLPRGGLETQYFGPGTRLLVL.

The sample holds one count of this clone. This chain connects TRBV28 to TRBJ2-1; D unclear. This CDR3 is built from 12 residues. Looked up from germline, CDR1 is MDHEN and CDR2 is SYDVKM. The V gene lost 4 bases and the J gene lost 8 bases, with 9 bases spanning the gap. The CDR3 DNA sequence: TGTGCCAGCAGTTACTATCCGGATGAGCAGTTCTTC. It codes for CASSYYPDEQFF.

This chain connects TRBV4-1 to TRBJ2-7; 7 bases line up with TRBD1. The CDR3 runs 15 residues. The germline V gene encodes CDR1 MGHRA and CDR2 YSYEKL. J was trimmed by 2 bases and V by 4 bases; bases with no gene match: 8. This CDR3 is CASSRPSQGAYEQYF. The CDR3 bases are TGCGCCAGCAGCCGTCCCTCCCAGGGGGCCTACGAGCAGTACTTC.

The chain combines TRBV2 with TRBJ2-1; D ambiguous. CDR3 size: 13 residues. Trimming cost V 3 bases and J 4 bases, with 7 bases left between them. Germline CDR1 reads SNHLY; CDR2 reads FYNNEI. The CDR3 loop is CASSETSYNEQFF. For the CDR3, the DNA is TGTGCCAGCAGTGAGACCTCTTACAATGAGCAGTTCTTC.

V is TRBV5-5 and J is TRBJ2-7, with TRBD1 as a possible D gene (5 bases). Germline V gives CDR1 SGHKS, CDR2 YYEKEE (reference sequence). CDR3 length: 15 residues. Trimming cost V 0 bases and J 2 bases, with 12 bases left between them. The CDR3 nucleotides are TGTGCCAGCAGCTTGGTACCAGGGCTAACCTACGAGCAGTACTTC. This translates into CASSLVPGLTYEQYF.

The chain combines TRBV6-5 with TRBJ1-2; D might be TRBD1 (5 bases). Deletions cut 7 bases from V and 4 bases from J, with 10 bases between. The CDR3 is 12 amino acids. CDR1 and CDR2 (germline): MNHEY, SVGAGI. CDR3 residues: CASKQGPYGYTF. CDR3 DNA: TGTGCCAGCAAGCAGGGACCCTATGGCTACACCTTC.

Points on this clone: Sequence at one end of the junction differs from germline and may be a read error. The chain recombines TRBV19 with TRBJ1-5; 7 bases align to TRBD1. The CDR3 spans 13 residues. The germline V gene encodes CDR1 LNHDA and CDR2 SQIVND (reference sequence). The CDR3 bases are TGTGCCAGTAGTGTAGACAGGGCTCAGCCCCAGCATTTT. It specifies CASSVDRAQPQHF. Variable domain in full (rest from reference TRBV19 and TRBJ1-5): DGGITQSPKYLFRKEGQNVTLSCEQNLNHDAMYWYRQDPGQGLRLIYYSQIVNDFQKGDIAEGYSVSREKKESFPLTVTSAQKNPTAFYLCASSVDRAQPQHFGDGTRLSIL.

The rearrangement links TRBV15 to TRBJ1-5; D perhaps matches TRBD1 (6 bases). V dropped 8 bases and J dropped 5 bases, with 13 bases sitting between them. The germline gives CDR1 LNHNV, CDR2 YYDKDF (reference sequence). There are 13 residues in the CDR3. The CDR3 sequence: CATGKDRDQPQHF. The CDR3, as DNA: TGTGCCACCGGAAAGGACAGAGATCAGCCCCAGCATTTT. Full variable domain (missing parts from reference TRBV15 and TRBJ1-5): DAMVIQNPRYQVTQFGKPVTLSCSQTLNHNVMYWYQQKSSQAPKLLFHYYDKDFNNEADTPDNFQSRRPNTSFCFLDIRSPGLGDTAMYLCATGKDRDQPQHFGDGTRLSIL.

J is TRBJ1-1 and V is TRBV6-5; D is perhaps TRBD1 (6 bases). The ends were cut back, 5 bases at V and 6 bases at J, with 19 bases in the middle. This CDR3 contains 15 residues. The germline CDR1 and CDR2 sequences are MNHEY and SVGAGI. CDR3 DNA: TGTGCCAGCAGTCCAGATGACAGGTTTGGCGCTGAAGCTTTCTTT. Its protein is CASSPDDRFGAEAFF.

The chain couples TRBV25-1 to TRBJ2-1; 12 bases agree with TRBD2. The V segment lost 8 bases and the J segment 9 bases; nucleotides outside the gene matches: 8. Germline loops: CDR1 MGHDK, CDR2 SYGVNS. The CDR3 consists of 14 residues. CDR3 sequence: CASAPSGGAVEQFF. The CDR3, as DNA: TGTGCCAGCGCTCCTAGCGGGGGGGCCGTTGAGCAGTTCTTC.

V is TRBV27 and J is TRBJ2-7; TRBD2 agrees at 14 bases. The CDR3 consists of 16 residues. V was pared by 5 bases and J by 6 bases, with 9 bases of the junction left unmatched. CDR1 MNHEY and CDR2 SMNVEV come from the germline V gene (reference sequence). CDR3 sequence: CASSPATSGGAGEQYV. The CDR3 bases are TGTGCCAGCAGTCCCGCGACTAGCGGGGGGGCGGGCGAGCAGTACGTC.

The chain joins TRBV5-4 to TRBJ1-1; D is undetermined. The V and J ends lost 4 bases and 2 bases respectively, with 12 bases between them. CDR1 is SGHNT, CDR2 YYREEE, per germline (reference sequence). The CDR3 covers 14 residues. CDR3 DNA sequence: TGTGCCAGCAGCCCCAACAGATATAACACTGAAGCTTTCTTT. Translated: CASSPNRYNTEAFF.

The chain uses TRBV21-1 and TRBJ2-1; no DNA check was done on the table's D call, TRBD2. TRBV21-1 constitutes a pseudogene. This CDR3 has 20 amino acids. CDR3 DNA sequence: TGTGCCAGCAGCAAAAGGGGACTAGCGGGGGGCCCTGACCTCTACAATGAGCAGTTCTTC. Residues: CASSKRGLAGGPDLYNEQFF.

The rearrangement links TRBV14 to TRBJ2-1; possibly TRBD1 for D (6 bases). Germline CDR1 SGHDN, CDR2 FVKESK. The CDR3 covers 15 residues. V lost 1 base and J 9 bases, leaving 16 bases between the germline ends. The CDR3 region is CASSQARTAAGEQFF. Here the CDR3 DNA reads TGTGCCAGCAGCCAAGCCCGGACAGCGGCAGGTGAGCAGTTCTTC.